This record looks at one T cell receptor beta chain sequence and its context. The germline V gene has CDR1 SGDLS and CDR2 YYNGEE. The V gene end was trimmed by 4 bases and the J gene end by 2 bases; junction bases not matched to a gene: 5. CDR3 length: 16 residues. These data originate in a study of cytomegalovirus exposure and HLA in healthy donors. A multiplex PCR was run with 60 Vbeta primers and 13 Jbeta primers. Some clones are missing from TCRdb's copy, which holds only in-frame ones; the method was immunoSEQ multiplex PCR. The table includes about 140,000 clones, approximately 84% detected once.

Sequencing was performed on PBMCs. The clonotype originates from a woman in her sixties in good health and CMV-seropositive. V and J are TRBV9 and TRBJ2-7; the match to TRBD2 covers 14 bases. CDR3 DNA: TGTGCCAGCAGCCCAGGGACTAGCGGGAGAACCTACGAGCAGTACTTC. This gives the protein CASSPGTSGRTYEQYF.